The TCR beta chain described here comes from a study of neurological immune-mediated disorders (dated by TCRdb to about 2019). Background for the entire study: Peripheral blood TCR-beta repertoires from patients with HTLV-I-associated myelopathy (HAM/TSP), patients with multiple sclerosis, and healthy controls were compared in the study using UMI-based sequencing. Longitudinal HAM/TSP and healthy donors were sampled at 3 time-points each (roughly 3-40 month intervals). Alongside PBMC samples, the set of some 97 TCR-beta libraries contained longitudinal samples, technical triplicates, and paired CD4+ and CD8+ T-cell subsets that had been sorted. The cohort comprised 68 subjects: approximately 15 HAM/TSP patients, around 34 multiple sclerosis patients and approximately 20 healthy controls.

The time point label, as the study defines it: longitudinal time-point 2. The healthy controls were volunteers from a blood bank in Maryland, USA. For unsorted PBMC libraries, 2 million PBMCs were used after storage in RNAlater at -80 degrees C until RNA extraction. PBMCs were separated from peripheral blood using Ficoll-Hypaque density gradient centrifugation and then cryopreserved in liquid nitrogen. The germline V gene encodes CDR1 SQVTM and CDR2 ANQGSEA. Taken from cysteine to phenylalanine, the CDR3 has 15 residues. Of all the DNA, just the CDR3 is kept, 45 bases in frame from base 1. The germline ends are 13 bases apart after V is trimmed by 5 bases and J by 0 bases. cDNA was synthesized by template-switch 5'RACE using a primer with a 10-nucleotide random unique molecular identifier that tagged each TCR transcript. Every sequencing run yielded over 160 million TCR-beta sequences covering 15-18 subjects. The RNeasy kit was used to extract total RNA. Using the KAPA Real-time Library Amplification kit, TCR-beta VDJ regions were amplified with primers for the TCR constant region and the 5'RACE anchor. Sample indexes and Illumina adaptors were added in a first PCR, after which library yield was increased in a second PCR. After Ampure bead purification, the TCR product of roughly 650 bp was size-selected on a 2% E-gel SizeSelection system. Before pooling, library quality was assessed on a Bioanalyzer, concentration was determined with Qubit, and library quantification was performed with the Kapa Library Quantification kit. An Illumina HiSeq 2500 sequenced the libraries paired-end 2 x 150 bp. To increase sequence diversity, about 25-31% phiX was spiked into each library pool. Per the authors' processing: The UMI-based MiGEC pipeline processed quality-filtered reads and removed over 85% of raw TCR sequences during error correction. IMGT germline references were used for aligning VDJ genes, and each clonotype was defined as a unique CDR3 amino acid sequence together with its V-J genes. Clonal expansion, Shannon diversity, and CDR3 relatedness (CalcPairwiseDistances, ClusterSamples) were evaluated with VDJtools, and phylogenetic trees were built with CLCbio workbench. Expanded clones were defined as having at least 8 unique UMIs, based on coefficient-of-variation modelling across technical triplicates. TCRdb redid the processing of the public reads, applying fastp at Q25 and MiXCR, and retained in-frame beta chains. CDR3 protein sequences are deduplicated, and each keeps its most common genes and DNA. TCRdb assigned the V and J calls; the authors' analysis was not used. This sample comprises about 60,000 distinct CDR3 sequences, around a tenth of them detected only once. Of the sample, 9.5% to 15% falls within the top ten clones.

In its sample, this clonotype was seen a few times. The antigen this receptor binds is unknown. Base qualities are not at hand, and no much larger clone is one base apart. Findings and caveats that apply to the study as a whole: TCR clonal expansion was highest in HAM/TSP patients and lowest in MS patients, with MS patients falling below even healthy controls. Across subjects, expanded clones never shared an identical CDR3 amino acid sequence, which suggests that the TCR-beta repertoires in every group were private.

The receptor comes from a man aged 30-40 years in good health. Material: PBMCs. Rearrangement joined TRBV29-1 to TRBJ1-4, with a weak D call of TRBD1 (5 bases match). Here is the DNA: TGCAGCGTTCGTAGGGGAGCTGCAACTAATGAAAAACTGTTTTTT. Translated, it reads CSVRRGAATNEKLFF.